This TCR beta chain was recovered during a study of shared clonotypes between healthy human individuals. Here immunoSEQ multiplex PCR was the method, and the copy in TCRdb shows in-frame clones only, minus some. The repertoire consists of some 2,000,000 clones, with 90% to 96% occurring once and the leading ten covering less than 0.15%. Trimming took 0 bases from V and 0 from J, leaving 13 bases between them. CDR1 is SGHRS and CDR2 is YFSETQ in the germline V gene. The CDR3 length is 17 residues. The material sequenced was naive CD4+ T cells sorted from blood. Subset defined: CD45RA+ positively selected. The chain joins TRBV5-1 to TRBJ2-4; D is unclear. The TCR was taken from a man between 18 and 35 years old in good health. The CDR3 nucleotides read TGCGCCAGCAGCTTGGAACCCACAACCCTAGCCAAAAACATTCAGTACTTC. Translating gives CASSLEPTTLAKNIQYF.